The 8 T cell receptor beta chains given below trace back to one sample, sequenced in a study of regulatory T cells in long-lasting Graves disease. Arm-PCR of CDR3 regions and iRepertoire HTBI primers were the basis on which TCR beta libraries were built. TCRdb itself ran the multiplex PCR reads through MiXCR, one entry per CDR3 protein. The table has about 500,000 distinct CDR3 sequences, 15% to 20% seen once. Time point denoted: newly diagnosed GD, antithyroid drugs for less than 3 months. The authors made the TCR library using RNA they extracted from PBMCs. The same sample was also used in a study of T cells in Graves' hyperthyroidism and ophthalmopathy.

Sequenced material: peripheral blood mononuclear cells (PBMCs), taken at new diagnosis, from a patient treated with antithyroid drugs. These receptor sequences come from a man aged 35-49 years with Graves disease.

The table lists this clonotype with many counts. This chain uses TRBV11-1 with TRBJ1-2; TRBD1 matches 11 bases. V lost 5 bases to trimming and J lost 4 bases; unmatched junction nucleotides: 6. Germline V lookup: CDR1 SGHAT, CDR2 FQDESV (reference sequence). CDR3 length equals 15 residues. This CDR3 reads CASSPDRGLFYGYTF. As DNA, the CDR3 is TGTGCCAGCAGCCCGGACAGGGGGCTCTTCTATGGCTACACCTTC.

This clonotype was seen repeatedly, ten times or more. This chain uses TRBV6-1 with TRBJ2-7; possible D gene TRBD2, 5 bases. The CDR3 sequence is 16 residues long. Per germline, CDR1 MNHNS and CDR2 SASEGT. V lost 3 bases and J 5 bases, leaving 20 bases between the germline ends. In DNA form, the CDR3 reads TGTGCCAGCAGTGATGGTGCCCAGGCAGGCGGGCACGAGCAGTACTTC. It translates to CASSDGAQAGGHEQYF.

Details on this clonotype: A much larger clone differs from this one at a single base, so this may be a read error. The chain has TRBV11-2 and TRBJ2-1; TRBD1 matches 9 bases. The CDR3 has 16 residues. Germline assignment: CDR1 SGHAT and CDR2 FQNNGV. After removal of 6 bases from V and 10 bases from J, the junction contained 16 bases not matched to a gene. CDR3 sequence (DNA): TGTGCCAGCAGTCGACTCAGGGGGACAGGGTCCTACGAGCAGTTCTTC. Its translation is CASSRLRGTGSYEQFF.

Points on this clonotype: Since a much larger clone is just one base distant, this may be a read error. The rearrangement links TRBV2 to TRBJ1-5; 7 nucleotides match TRBD1. With 2 bases clipped from V and 9 bases from J, the junction kept 10 bases outside the gene matches. Germline values: CDR1 SNHLY, CDR2 FYNNEI. The CDR3 length is 15 residues. The CDR3 sequence is CASSEHRDSYWPQHF. The CDR3 DNA is TGTGCCAGCAGTGAACACCGGGACAGTTATTGGCCCCAGCATTTT. The entire variable domain, with the rest obtained from reference TRBV2 and TRBJ1-5, is as follows: EPEVTQTPSHQVTQMGQEVILRCVPISNHLYFYWYRQILGQKVEFLVSFYNNEISEKSEIFDDQFSVERPDGSNFTLKIRSTKLEDSAMYFCASSEHRDSYWPQHFGDGTRLSIL.

This clonotype has a count of ten or more. The genes are TRBV5-1 and TRBJ2-7; 7 nucleotides line up with TRBD1. Germline V gene data show CDR1 as SGHRS and CDR2 as YFSETQ. The trim removed 6 bases at V and 1 base at J, leaving 7 bases unmatched. The CDR3 spans 14 residues. The CDR3 region is CASKSRQGSYEQYF. The DNA for the CDR3 is TGCGCCAGCAAATCGCGACAGGGATCCTACGAGCAGTACTTC.

This clonotype was counted many times. J is TRBJ1-4 and V is TRBV27; 8 nucleotides line up with TRBD1. The germline V gene encodes CDR1 MNHEY and CDR2 SMNVEV (reference sequence). V shed 4 bases, J shed 10 bases, and the junction held 5 bases outside the gene matches. The CDR3 has 13 amino acids. The CDR3: CASSSNRGGKLFF. The CDR3 region has the DNA TGTGCCAGCAGTTCGAACAGGGGGGGAAAACTGTTTTTT.

The table lists this clonotype with many counts. The V gene is TRBV20-1, the J gene TRBJ2-7; D may match TRBD1 or TRBD2 (5 bases each). This CDR3 region has 13 residues. V was trimmed by 2 bases and J by 4 bases, leaving 12 bases between them. The germline gives CDR1 DFQATT, CDR2 SNEGSKA (reference sequence). The CDR3 DNA reads as TGCAGTGCTAGATTACCCGGGACGTACGAGCAGTACTTC. Residues: CSARLPGTYEQYF.

The V call is TRBV20-1, the J call TRBJ2-5; 11 bases line up with TRBD2. CDR3 size: 14 residues. The germline V gene encodes CDR1 DFQATT and CDR2 SNEGSKA (reference sequence). J gave up 5 bases and V 3 bases, and 5 bases lay outside the gene matches. CDR3 DNA sequence: TGCAGTGCTAGTAGCGGGAGGGCCGGGGAGACCCAGTACTTC. Amino acids: CSASSGRAGETQYF.